This is a list of T cell receptor beta chains from one sample in a study of blood T cell repertoires in COVID-19. Assay: immunoSEQ multiplex PCR; the TCRdb copy retains only in-frame clones and omits some. The repertoire has about 200,000 clones, roughly 90% of them found once; the top ten carry 0.5% to 0.55%. The material sequenced was peripheral blood. Receptors were obtained from a man aged 45 to 65 with acute or convalescent COVID-19. Both conserved end residues are part of each CDR3. The order of the fields is CDR3 length, J gene, clone size, V gene, D gene, CDR3 protein, CDR3 DNA. D genes are given only for firm matches. Where a row states a size, it is once, few, many or the class of an expanded clone; other rows omit it.

len: 20; j_gene: TRBJ1-2; abundance: .; v_gene: TRBV28; d_gene: TRBD1; CDR3aa: CARTQVHGSIGQGAYRGYTF; CDR3nt: TGTGCCAGAACACAAGTCCACGGATCGATAGGACAGGGGGCGTATCGTGGCTACACCTTC
len: 14; j_gene: TRBJ2-1; abundance: .; v_gene: TRBV18; d_gene: TRBD1; CDR3aa: CASSQTGQNNEQFF; CDR3nt: TGTGCCAGCTCACAAACGGGACAGAACAATGAGCAGTTCTTC
len: 15; j_gene: TRBJ2-3; abundance: .; v_gene: TRBV5-1; d_gene: TRBD2; CDR3aa: CASFSGTSGPDTQYF; CDR3nt: TGCGCCAGCTTCTCCGGGACTAGCGGCCCAGATACGCAGTATTTT
len: 13; j_gene: TRBJ2-4; abundance: .; v_gene: TRBV14; d_gene: TRBD1; CDR3aa: CASSQDYRGPQYF; CDR3nt: TGTGCCAGCAGCCAAGATTACAGGGGACCTCAGTACTTC
len: 13; j_gene: TRBJ1-6; abundance: .; v_gene: TRBV19; d_gene: TRBD1; CDR3aa: CASRGRGNSPLHF; CDR3nt: TGTGCCAGTAGGGGCAGGGGGAATTCACCCCTCCACTTT
len: 17; j_gene: TRBJ2-2; abundance: .; v_gene: TRBV7-9; d_gene: .; CDR3aa: CASSPSVGRENTGELFF; CDR3nt: TGTGCCAGCAGCCCCTCCGTGGGGCGGGAGAACACCGGGGAGCTGTTTTTT
len: 15; j_gene: TRBJ1-5; abundance: .; v_gene: TRBV18; d_gene: .; CDR3aa: CASSAGPGSNQPQHF; CDR3nt: TGTGCCAGCTCAGCAGGCCCAGGTAGCAATCAGCCCCAGCATTTT
len: 13; j_gene: TRBJ1-4; abundance: .; v_gene: TRBV10-3; d_gene: .; CDR3aa: CAISGGEREKLFF; CDR3nt: TGTGCCATCAGTGGGGGGGAACGTGAAAAACTGTTTTTT
len: 14; j_gene: TRBJ1-1; abundance: .; v_gene: TRBV6-6; d_gene: .; CDR3aa: CASSYLTEGTEAFF; CDR3nt: TGTGCCAGCAGTTACCTTACGGAGGGCACTGAAGCTTTCTTT
len: 15; j_gene: TRBJ1-5; abundance: .; v_gene: TRBV12-2; d_gene: .; CDR3aa: CASRLVQTRCQPQHF; CDR3nt: TGTGCAAGTCGCTTAGTTCAAACACGTTGTCAGCCCCAGCATTTT
len: 15; j_gene: TRBJ2-5; abundance: .; v_gene: TRBV7-8; d_gene: .; CDR3aa: CASSYARQTQETQYF; CDR3nt: TGTGCCAGCAGCTACGCCCGACAGACTCAAGAGACCCAGTACTTC
len: 15; j_gene: TRBJ1-5; abundance: .; v_gene: TRBV6-5; d_gene: TRBD1; CDR3aa: CASSRTGTGFQPQHF; CDR3nt: TGTGCCAGCAGCAGAACCGGGACAGGGTTTCAGCCCCAGCATTTT
len: 13; j_gene: TRBJ2-2; abundance: .; v_gene: TRBV7-3; d_gene: TRBD2; CDR3aa: CASSSKERGELFF; CDR3nt: TGTGCCAGCAGCTCAAAAGAGCGGGGAGAGCTGTTTTTT
len: 14; j_gene: TRBJ1-1; abundance: .; v_gene: TRBV4-1; d_gene: .; CDR3aa: CASSQRLGGYEAFF; CDR3nt: TGCGCCAGCAGCCAACGCTTGGGGGGATATGAAGCTTTCTTT
len: 13; j_gene: TRBJ2-1; abundance: .; v_gene: TRBV7-3; d_gene: .; CDR3aa: CASSPAPSDEQFF; CDR3nt: TGTGCCAGCAGCCCTGCCCCTTCGGATGAGCAGTTCTTC
len: 14; j_gene: TRBJ2-2; abundance: few; v_gene: TRBV28; d_gene: .; CDR3aa: CASNPEVFAGELFF; CDR3nt: TGTGCCAGCAACCCTGAGGTGTTTGCCGGGGAGCTGTTTTTT
len: 17; j_gene: TRBJ2-5; abundance: .; v_gene: TRBV4-3; d_gene: TRBD2; CDR3aa: CASSQAASGGFQETQYF; CDR3nt: TGCGCCAGCAGCCAGGCAGCTAGCGGGGGTTTCCAAGAGACCCAGTACTTC
len: 15; j_gene: TRBJ1-2; abundance: .; v_gene: TRBV24-1; d_gene: TRBD1; CDR3aa: CATSDLRRTGGGYTF; CDR3nt: TGTGCCACCAGTGATTTGCGTAGGACAGGGGGCGGCTACACCTTC
len: 14; j_gene: TRBJ2-5; abundance: .; v_gene: TRBV7-8; d_gene: TRBD2; CDR3aa: CASSSRGEQETQYF; CDR3nt: TGTGCCAGCAGCTCCCGGGGGGAACAAGAGACCCAGTACTTC
len: 13; j_gene: TRBJ2-5; abundance: .; v_gene: TRBV7-3; d_gene: TRBD2; CDR3aa: CASSISGAETQYF; CDR3nt: TGTGCCAGCAGCATTAGCGGGGCGGAGACCCAGTACTTC
len: 15; j_gene: TRBJ1-2; abundance: .; v_gene: TRBV21-1; d_gene: .; CDR3aa: CASSKPRQGENGYTF; CDR3nt: TGTGCCAGCAGCAAACCCCGACAGGGTGAGAATGGCTACACCTTC
len: 13; j_gene: TRBJ1-4; abundance: once; v_gene: TRBV10-2; d_gene: .; CDR3aa: CASSEWAGDKNVF; CDR3nt: TGCGCCAGCAGTGAGTGGGCCGGGGACAAAAATGTTTTT
len: 16; j_gene: TRBJ2-1; abundance: .; v_gene: TRBV6-5; d_gene: TRBD1; CDR3aa: CASSYTTGGSYNEQFF; CDR3nt: TGTGCCAGCAGTTACACGACAGGGGGATCCTACAATGAGCAGTTCTTC
len: 12; j_gene: TRBJ2-7; abundance: .; v_gene: TRBV28; d_gene: .; CDR3aa: CASSLSGDEQYF; CDR3nt: TGTGCCAGCAGTTTATCCGGGGACGAGCAGTACTTC
len: 14; j_gene: TRBJ1-4; abundance: few; v_gene: TRBV7-2; d_gene: .; CDR3aa: CASAGGIGDEKLFF; CDR3nt: TGTGCCAGCGCCGGGGGAATAGGGGATGAAAAACTGTTTTTT
len: 15; j_gene: TRBJ1-5; abundance: .; v_gene: TRBV27; d_gene: TRBD1; CDR3aa: CASSPTGSRNQPQHF; CDR3nt: TGTGCCAGCAGCCCGACAGGGAGTCGCAATCAGCCCCAGCATTTT
len: 11; j_gene: TRBJ2-7; abundance: .; v_gene: TRBV11-2; d_gene: .; CDR3aa: CASSLGLEQYF; CDR3nt: TGTGCCAGCAGCTTAGGGCTCGAGCAGTACTTC
len: 14; j_gene: TRBJ2-2; abundance: .; v_gene: TRBV5-1; d_gene: .; CDR3aa: CASSLSGNTGELFF; CDR3nt: TGCGCCAGCAGCCTTAGCGGAAACACCGGGGAGCTGTTTTTT
len: 17; j_gene: TRBJ2-3; abundance: .; v_gene: TRBV27; d_gene: TRBD2; CDR3aa: CASSLVSSGGVTDTQYF; CDR3nt: TGTGCCAGCAGTTTAGTGTCATCGGGGGGGGTCACAGATACGCAGTATTTT
len: 13; j_gene: TRBJ2-1; abundance: .; v_gene: TRBV29-1; d_gene: TRBD1; CDR3aa: CSARTGEEYEQFF; CDR3nt: TGCAGCGCCAGGACAGGGGAGGAGTATGAGCAGTTCTTC
len: 16; j_gene: TRBJ2-1; abundance: .; v_gene: TRBV4-3; d_gene: .; CDR3aa: CASSQRTVSSYNEQFF; CDR3nt: TGCGCCAGCAGCCAGAGAACAGTAAGCTCCTACAATGAGCAGTTCTTC
len: 13; j_gene: TRBJ1-2; abundance: .; v_gene: TRBV20-1; d_gene: TRBD1; CDR3aa: CSASNLRGDGYTF; CDR3nt: TGCAGTGCTAGTAATCTCAGGGGGGATGGCTACACCTTC
len: 12; j_gene: TRBJ2-1; abundance: .; v_gene: TRBV28; d_gene: .; CDR3aa: CASTDRYNEQFF; CDR3nt: TGTGCCAGCACGGACAGATACAATGAGCAGTTCTTC
len: 14; j_gene: TRBJ1-3; abundance: once; v_gene: TRBV30; d_gene: .; CDR3aa: CAWAIQGFGNTIYF; CDR3nt: TGTGCCTGGGCTATCCAGGGATTCGGAAACACCATATATTTT
len: 13; j_gene: TRBJ2-3; abundance: .; v_gene: TRBV30; d_gene: TRBD2; CDR3aa: CAWGGGSTDTQYF; CDR3nt: TGTGCCTGGGGGGGAGGGAGCACAGATACGCAGTATTTT
len: 17; j_gene: TRBJ2-7; abundance: .; v_gene: TRBV7-6; d_gene: TRBD2; CDR3aa: CASSIGGLAGASYEQYF; CDR3nt: TGTGCCAGCAGCATAGGAGGACTAGCGGGAGCTTCCTACGAGCAGTACTTC
len: 16; j_gene: TRBJ2-7; abundance: .; v_gene: TRBV7-9; d_gene: TRBD2; CDR3aa: CASSPRERAGDYEQYF; CDR3nt: TGTGCCAGCAGCCCTCGGGAGCGGGCGGGAGACTACGAGCAGTACTTC
len: 11; j_gene: TRBJ2-5; abundance: .; v_gene: TRBV29-1; d_gene: .; CDR3aa: CSVDSQETQYF; CDR3nt: TGCAGCGTGGACAGCCAAGAGACCCAGTACTTC
len: 13; j_gene: TRBJ1-1; abundance: .; v_gene: TRBV18; d_gene: .; CDR3aa: CASSPGGSTEAFF; CDR3nt: TGTGCCAGCTCACCAGGGGGGAGCACTGAAGCTTTCTTT
len: 14; j_gene: TRBJ1-1; abundance: .; v_gene: TRBV5-1; d_gene: .; CDR3aa: CASSLGQEGAEAFF; CDR3nt: TGCGCCAGCAGCTTGGGTCAGGAGGGAGCTGAAGCTTTCTTT
len: 14; j_gene: TRBJ1-1; abundance: .; v_gene: TRBV6-4; d_gene: .; CDR3aa: CASSAGGTNTEAFF; CDR3nt: TGTGCCAGCAGCGCGGGGGGGACTAACACTGAAGCTTTCTTT
len: 15; j_gene: TRBJ1-6; abundance: .; v_gene: TRBV9; d_gene: .; CDR3aa: CASSVGGSYNSPLHF; CDR3nt: TGTGCCAGCAGCGTGGGGGGGTCCTATAATTCACCCCTCCACTTT
len: 17; j_gene: TRBJ1-2; abundance: .; v_gene: TRBV5-6; d_gene: .; CDR3aa: CASSLVDGRGRAFGYTF; CDR3nt: TGTGCCAGCAGCTTAGTCGACGGGCGGGGGCGCGCGTTTGGCTACACCTTC
len: 15; j_gene: TRBJ2-1; abundance: .; v_gene: TRBV18; d_gene: .; CDR3aa: CASSPQGGSYNEQFF; CDR3nt: TGTGCCAGCTCACCTCAGGGGGGATCCTACAATGAGCAGTTCTTC
len: 16; j_gene: TRBJ2-2; abundance: .; v_gene: TRBV7-2; d_gene: TRBD2; CDR3aa: CASSLSGGWSTGELFF; CDR3nt: TGTGCCAGCAGCTTATCGGGGGGGTGGTCCACCGGGGAGCTGTTTTTT
len: 15; j_gene: TRBJ2-5; abundance: .; v_gene: TRBV27; d_gene: TRBD2; CDR3aa: CASSKLAGGQETQYF; CDR3nt: TGTGCCAGCAGTAAACTAGCGGGGGGGCAAGAGACCCAGTACTTC
len: 13; j_gene: TRBJ1-1; abundance: .; v_gene: TRBV5-1; d_gene: .; CDR3aa: CASSFSADTEAFF; CDR3nt: TGCGCCAGCAGCTTTAGTGCCGACACTGAAGCTTTCTTT
len: 17; j_gene: TRBJ2-3; abundance: .; v_gene: TRBV11-2; d_gene: TRBD2; CDR3aa: CASSLTSGSFRTDTQYF; CDR3nt: TGTGCCAGCAGCTTAACTAGCGGGAGTTTTCGCACAGATACGCAGTATTTT